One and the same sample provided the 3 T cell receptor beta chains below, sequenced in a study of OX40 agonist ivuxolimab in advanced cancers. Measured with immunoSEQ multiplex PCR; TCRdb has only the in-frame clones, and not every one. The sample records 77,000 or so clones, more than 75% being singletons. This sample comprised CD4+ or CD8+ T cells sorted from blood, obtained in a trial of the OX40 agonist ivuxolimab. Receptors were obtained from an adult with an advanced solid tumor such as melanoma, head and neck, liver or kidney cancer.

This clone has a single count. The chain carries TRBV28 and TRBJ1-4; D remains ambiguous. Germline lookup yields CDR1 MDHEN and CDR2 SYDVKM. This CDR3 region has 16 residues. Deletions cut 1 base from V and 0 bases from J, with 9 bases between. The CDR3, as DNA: TGTGCCAGCAGTTTATTTTATACAACAACTAATGAAAAACTGTTTTTT. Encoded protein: CASSLFYTTTNEKLFF.

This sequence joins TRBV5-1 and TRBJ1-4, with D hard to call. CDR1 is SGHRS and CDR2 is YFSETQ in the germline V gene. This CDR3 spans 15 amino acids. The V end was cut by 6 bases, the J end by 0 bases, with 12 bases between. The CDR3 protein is CASTETGATNEKLFF. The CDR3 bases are TGCGCCAGCACAGAGACGGGTGCAACTAATGAAAAACTGTTTTTT.

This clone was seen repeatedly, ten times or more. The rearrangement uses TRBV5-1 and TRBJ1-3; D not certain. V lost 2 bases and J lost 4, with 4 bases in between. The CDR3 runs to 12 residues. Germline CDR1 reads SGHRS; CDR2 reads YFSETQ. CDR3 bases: TGCGCCAGCAGCTTAACGGGAAACACCATATATTTT. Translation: CASSLTGNTIYF. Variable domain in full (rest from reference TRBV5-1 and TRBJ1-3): KAGVTQTPRYLIKTRGQQVTLSCSPISGHRSVSWYQQTPGQGLQFLFEYFSETQRNKGNFPGRFSGRQFSNSRSEMNVSTLELGDSALYLCASSLTGNTIYFGEGSWLTVV.